The 24 T cell receptor beta chains in this list originate from one sample, sequenced in a study of blood T cell repertoires in COVID-19. Data came from immunoSEQ multiplex PCR; TCRdb stores just in-frame clones and leaves some out. This repertoire shows 200,000 to 250,000 clones, over 80% found once; its top ten account for 10%. Specimen: PBMCs or T cells enriched from blood (not recorded which). The receptor source for this set is a man between 18 and 29 years old with acute COVID-19.

The chain uses TRBV4-1 and TRBJ1-6, with 7 bases that match TRBD1. Germline trimming cut 3 bases from V and 0 bases from J; bases unmatched to any gene: 5. The germline gives CDR1 MGHRA, CDR2 YSYEKL. This CDR3 has 17 residues. The CDR3 reads CASSHSRDSSYNSPLHF. The CDR3 coding sequence is TGCGCCAGCAGCCATAGCCGGGACAGCTCCTATAATTCACCCCTCCACTTT.

This clone turned up a few times. The chain recombines TRBV28 with TRBJ2-7, with TRBD2 identical over 12 bases. The germline gives CDR1 MDHEN, CDR2 SYDVKM. The CDR3 runs to 15 residues. The ends lost 6 bases at V and 5 bases at J; junction bases unmatched: 8. The CDR3 spells CASSPTSGSFDEQYF. The CDR3 DNA sequence: TGTGCCAGCAGCCCGACTAGCGGGAGTTTCGACGAGCAGTACTTC.

This clone has a single count. The V and J genes are TRBV7-2 and TRBJ2-5; TRBD2 aligns across 10 bases. Trimming cost V 1 base and J 7 bases; bases outside gene matches: 6. This CDR3 region has 15 residues. Germline CDR1 SGHTA, CDR2 FQGNSA. CDR3 DNA: TGTGCCAGCAGCTTAGGGACTAGCGGACTGGGGACCCAGTACTTC. Its protein is CASSLGTSGLGTQYF.

V is TRBV3-1 (or the pseudogene TRBV3-2) and J is TRBJ2-3, with 12 positions matching TRBD2. The CDR3 is 19 amino acids. With V trimmed by 0 bases and J by 0 bases, 7 bases remained unmatched. From germline, CDR1 is LGHDT and CDR2 YNNKEL (reference sequence). As DNA, the CDR3 is TGTGCCAGCAGCCAAGATTTGACTAGCGGGAGAGTAAGCACAGATACGCAGTATTTT. As protein: CASSQDLTSGRVSTDTQYF.

The chain joins TRBV29-1 to TRBJ2-7; D is possibly TRBD1 (6 bases). In germline, CDR1 is SQVTM, CDR2 ANQGSEA. V lost 0 bases to trimming and J lost 1 base, with 13 bases between them. The CDR3 runs 15 residues. In DNA form, the CDR3 reads TGCAGCGTTGAAGATCTACAGGGAAATTCCTACGAGCAGTACTTC. The encoded protein is CSVEDLQGNSYEQYF.

V and J are TRBV28 and TRBJ1-5; the D gene is possibly TRBD1 (5 bases). This CDR3 spans 14 amino acids. Germline V gene lookup returns CDR1 MDHEN and CDR2 SYDVKM. The V and J ends lost 10 bases and 5 bases respectively, with 18 bases between them. CDR3 bases: TGTGCCACCCATCGCCAGGGATCGGATCAGCCCCAGCATTTT. Its translation: CATHRQGSDQPQHF.

V is TRBV19 and J is TRBJ1-5, with D unresolved. Looked up from germline, CDR1 is LNHDA and CDR2 is SQIVND (reference sequence). This CDR3 contains 14 residues. Here the CDR3 reads CAAGSGYSNQPQHF. CDR3 sequence (DNA): TGTGCGGCCGGGAGCGGCTATAGCAATCAGCCCCAGCATTTT.

This rearrangement joins TRBV11-3 to TRBJ2-6, with D perhaps matching TRBD2 (5 bases). Germline V CDR1 and CDR2: SGHNT, YENEEA. The V end was cut by 4 bases, the J end by 0 bases, with 10 bases between. The CDR3 is made up of 16 amino acids. Here the CDR3 reads CASSSPRGSGANVLTF. The CDR3 coding sequence is TGTGCCAGCAGCTCCCCCCGGGGCTCTGGGGCCAACGTCCTGACTTTC.

J is TRBJ2-1 and V is TRBV3-1 (or the pseudogene TRBV3-2); 11 nucleotides line up with TRBD2. Germline CDR1 LGHDT, CDR2 YNNKEL (reference sequence). V was pared by 1 base and J by 9 bases, with 2 bases of the junction left unmatched. The CDR3 consists of 14 residues. CDR3 nucleotide sequence: TGTGCCAGCAGCCAAGGCCTAGCGGGAGGTGAGCAGTTCTTC. Translation gives CASSQGLAGGEQFF.

The V call is TRBV7-2, the J call TRBJ2-2; D remains unclear. V gave up 5 bases and J gave up 2 bases, with 15 bases separating them. The CDR3 spans 16 residues. The germline V gene encodes CDR1 SGHTA and CDR2 FQGNSA. CDR3 nucleotide sequence: TGTGCCAGCAGCCTAATGGGCCAACCCAACACCGGGGAGCTGTTTTTT. Protein product: CASSLMGQPNTGELFF.

This chain joins TRBV21-1 and TRBJ1-5. TRBV21-1 is marked as a pseudogene. The CDR3 covers 15 residues. Written as DNA, the CDR3 is TGTGCCAGCAGCAAACCCGGGGAGCGGACTCAGCCCCAGCATTTT. It yields the protein CASSKPGERTQPQHF.

This chain uses TRBV2 with TRBJ1-5, with 9 positions matching TRBD1. The junction had 6 bases not matched to a gene; V was cut back by 4 bases and J by 8 bases. The CDR3 has 14 amino acids. Looked up from germline, CDR1 is SNHLY and CDR2 is FYNNEI. CDR3 sequence: CASSVDRGMEPQHF. As DNA, the CDR3 is TGTGCCAGCAGTGTGGACAGGGGCATGGAGCCCCAGCATTTT.

The chain joins TRBV9 to TRBJ1-3; 9 bases agree with TRBD1. The CDR3 covers 15 residues. Germline CDR1 is SGDLS and CDR2 is YYNGEE. Trimming took 2 bases from V and 0 from J; bases not matched to a gene: 0. The CDR3 region has the DNA TGTGCCAGCAGCGTGACAGGGGGCTCTGGAAACACCATATATTTT. It specifies CASSVTGGSGNTIYF.

This clone was seen a single time. This chain joins TRBV7-2 and TRBJ2-7; a weak D match, TRBD2 (6 bases). Germline V gives CDR1 SGHTA, CDR2 FQGNSA. With 2 bases removed from V and 4 bases from J, the gap between germline ends came to 15 bases. This CDR3 is built from 15 residues. CDR3 nucleotide sequence: TGTGCCAGCAGCTTAAAGTCGCTAGCGCCATACGAGCAGTACTTC. This codes for CASSLKSLAPYEQYF.

This sequence joins TRBV6-1 and TRBJ2-1, with D maybe TRBD2 (5 bases). CDR1 is MNHNS and CDR2 is SASEGT in the germline V gene. This CDR3 spans 15 amino acids. V was trimmed by 2 bases and J by 7 bases, leaving 15 bases between them. CDR3 nucleotides: TGTGCCAGCAGTGAAAGAGGGCTAGCCGCGAATGAGCAGTTCTTC. Its protein product is CASSERGLAANEQFF.

The chain joins TRBV11-2 to TRBJ1-4; D is possibly TRBD1 (6 bases). V shed 2 bases and J shed 3 bases, with 16 bases lying between them. The CDR3 covers 17 residues. The germline V gene has CDR1 SGHAT and CDR2 FQNNGV. The CDR3 DNA reads TGTGCCAGCAGCTTATTTCCAGGGGCGAGTGCTAATGAAAAACTGTTTTTT. Amino acids: CASSLFPGASANEKLFF.

Only one count was recorded for this clone. The chain recombines TRBV28 with TRBJ2-7; D uncertain. There are 13 residues in the CDR3. Germline values: CDR1 MDHEN, CDR2 SYDVKM. Trimming cost V 2 bases and J 0 bases, with 5 bases left between them. CDR3 sequence reads: CASSLHISYEQYF. Written as DNA, the CDR3 is TGTGCCAGCAGTTTACACATCTCCTACGAGCAGTACTTC. Variable domain in full (rest from reference TRBV28 and TRBJ2-7): DVKVTQSSRYLVKRTGEKVFLECVQDMDHENMFWYRQDPGLGLRLIYFSYDVKMKEKGDIPEGYSVSREKKERFSLILESASTNQTSMYLCASSLHISYEQYFGPGTRLTVT.

This rearrangement joins TRBV18 to TRBJ1-6, with TRBD1 as a possible D gene (5 bases). V lost 1 base and J 15 bases, leaving 25 bases between the germline ends. CDR1 KGHSH and CDR2 LQKENI come from the germline V gene. CDR3 length: 17 amino acids. The CDR3 bases are TGTGCCAGCTCACCACTGTCTTCCGGCGGGACGGGGGAAGGCCTCCACTTT. Protein product: CASSPLSSGGTGEGLHF.

This sequence joins TRBV28 and TRBJ1-1; D remains ambiguous. The germline V and J ends were trimmed by 2 bases and 6 bases, with 4 bases remaining between them. The V gene's germline CDR1 is MDHEN and CDR2 SYDVKM. The CDR3 totals 11 residues. DNA for the CDR3: TGTGCCAGCAGTTTACTCTCTGAAGCTTTCTTT. Its translation: CASSLLSEAFF. The whole variable domain, remainder taken from reference TRBV28 and TRBJ1-1, is DVKVTQSSRYLVKRTGEKVFLECVQDMDHENMFWYRQDPGLGLRLIYFSYDVKMKEKGDIPEGYSVSREKKERFSLILESASTNQTSMYLCASSLLSEAFFGQGTRLTVV.

The V gene is TRBV11-1, the J gene TRBJ1-1; 9 bases agree with TRBD1. Germline V CDR1 and CDR2: SGHAT, FQDESV (reference sequence). The V segment lost 3 bases and the J segment 6 bases; nucleotides outside the gene matches: 5. This CDR3 contains 14 residues. The CDR3 DNA sequence: TGTGCCAGCAGCTTCGACAGGGGGAGGTCTGAAGCTTTCTTT. This gives the protein CASSFDRGRSEAFF.

V gene TRBV7-9 combines with J gene TRBJ2-2; D is uncertain. The CDR3 sequence is 12 residues long. V lost 6 bases and J lost 5, with 7 bases in between. Germline CDR1 SEHNR, CDR2 FQNEAQ (reference sequence). This chain's CDR3 is CASSTSTGELFF. CDR3 nucleotides: TGTGCCAGCAGTACCAGTACCGGGGAGCTGTTTTTT.

The genes are TRBV29-1 and TRBJ1-6; 8 bases are a match to TRBD1. The CDR3 is made up of 13 amino acids. Looked up from germline, CDR1 is SQVTM and CDR2 is ANQGSEA. J gave up 10 bases and V 4 bases, and 6 bases lay outside the gene matches. CDR3 sequence (DNA): TGCAGCGTTGTGACAGGGGAAGGCTCACCCCTCCACTTT. Protein product: CSVVTGEGSPLHF.

The chain employs TRBV28 and TRBJ2-7, with TRBD1 matching over 9 bases. The CDR3 covers 14 residues. V shed 5 bases and J 1 base; nucleotides not matched to a gene: 3. In germline, CDR1 is MDHEN, CDR2 SYDVKM. CDR3 loop: CASSPGTGSYEQYF. CDR3 coding DNA: TGTGCCAGCAGTCCCGGGACAGGGTCCTACGAGCAGTACTTC.

This sequence joins TRBV4-3 and TRBJ2-3; TRBD1 aligns across 7 bases. Germline V CDR1 and CDR2: LGHNA, YSLEER. The V and J ends lost 1 base and 4 bases, in that order; junction bases with no gene match: 8. The CDR3 runs 16 residues. CDR3 in amino acids: CASSQVGGPRPDTQYF. CDR3 DNA: TGCGCCAGCAGCCAAGTAGGGGGCCCGAGGCCAGATACGCAGTATTTT.